These T cell receptor beta chains were read from a single sample in a study of CD8+CD57+ T cells in acquired aplastic anemia. One entry per CDR3 protein results from TCRdb running MiXCR on the reads. Counted here are tens of thousands of distinct CDR3 sequences, 70% to 80% occurring once; the ten biggest clones make up about a third. Sequenced input: sorted CD4+, CD8+, or CD8+CD57+ T cells (not recorded which) from PBMCs. All receptors derive from a human donor in good health, serving as a control. CDR3s leave out the opening cysteine and the closing phenylalanine or tryptophan.

TRBV19	TRBJ2-7	ASSQGTVSYEQY
TRBV5-1	TRBJ2-5	ASSLRMGETQY
TRBV11-2	TRBJ2-3	ASSLEGNTQY
TRBV5-4	TRBJ2-7	ASSLWSGRGYEQY
TRBV25-1	TRBJ1-2	ASSVGVPRAGPDGYT
TRBV7-9	TRBJ1-1	ASSATGGANTEAF
TRBV5-1	TRBJ2-1	ASSSGQFDEQF
TRBV19	TRBJ2-2	ASSIDRGLTRDTGELF
TRBV7-3	TRBJ2-7	ASSLVGQDGEQY
TRBV16	TRBJ2-7	ASSQAERYEQY
TRBV20-1	TRBJ1-5	SVKRGDSNQPQH
TRBV24-1	TRBJ1-2	ATSDFRGYT
TRBV15	TRBJ1-2	ATSRGEGYT
TRBV24-1	TRBJ2-7	ATGDQVRDTGELY